This T cell receptor beta chain was captured by sequencing in a study of cytomegalovirus exposure and HLA in healthy donors. V was pared by 3 bases and J by 2 bases, with 11 bases between. The germline CDR1 and CDR2 sequences are MDHEN and SYDVKM. CDR3 length equals 14 residues. The PCR was carried out with 60 Vbeta primers and 13 Jbeta primers. TCRdb's table, derived via immunoSEQ multiplex PCR, lists solely in-frame clones and lacks some. Recorded for this sample: around 77,000 clones. The V call is TRBV28, the J call TRBJ2-7; possibly TRBD1 for D (6 bases). The source is a man aged 45-60 years in good health and CMV-seropositive. Sequenced sample: PBMCs. The CDR3 spells CASSFRDNPYEQYF. The CDR3 nucleotides are TGTGCCAGCAGTTTTAGGGACAACCCCTACGAGCAGTACTTC.